This T cell receptor (beta chain) was sequenced during a study of shared clonotypes between healthy human individuals. Overall study results and limits: Clonotype sharing among the donors was expected to vary with sequencing depth. Represented diversity, genetic and exposure-history alike, was limited by few donors.

This clone showed up many times. Its target is not known. Germline V gives CDR1 LNHDA, CDR2 SQIVND (reference sequence). This CDR3 is 15 amino acids long. Trimming removed 4 bases from V and 0 bases from J; junction bases left unmatched: 3. In the original processing: There were no quality scores in the junction-only immunoSEQ sequences, so filtering differed. TCRdb's copy holds only in-frame clones and misses some; the assay was immunoSEQ multiplex PCR. V and J calls and clone size come straight from that table; D and trimming were deduced from the DNA. The table shows roughly 95,000 clones, with around half occurring only once.

The sequenced material came from PBMCs. This sequence was found in a woman aged 40-49 years in good health. Some clones in this sample may be carry-over from other donors' samples. The rearrangement links TRBV19 to TRBJ2-3; 8 positions match TRBD2. Written as DNA, the CDR3 is TGTGCCAGTAGTACACTAGCGGCTAGCACAGATACGCAGTATTTT. It is translated as CASSTLAASTDTQYF.